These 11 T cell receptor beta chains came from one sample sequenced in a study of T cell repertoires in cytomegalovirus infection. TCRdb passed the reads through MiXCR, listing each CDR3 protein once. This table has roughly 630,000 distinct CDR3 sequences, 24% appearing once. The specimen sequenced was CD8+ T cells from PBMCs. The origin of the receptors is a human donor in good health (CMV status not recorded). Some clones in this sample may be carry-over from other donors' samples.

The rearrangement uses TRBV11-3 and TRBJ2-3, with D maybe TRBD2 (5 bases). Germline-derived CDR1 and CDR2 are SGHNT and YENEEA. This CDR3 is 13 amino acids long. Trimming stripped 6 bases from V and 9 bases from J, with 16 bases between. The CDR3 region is CASSPPLGSTQYF. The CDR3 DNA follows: TGTGCCAGCAGTCCCCCATTGGGGAGCACGCAGTATTTT.

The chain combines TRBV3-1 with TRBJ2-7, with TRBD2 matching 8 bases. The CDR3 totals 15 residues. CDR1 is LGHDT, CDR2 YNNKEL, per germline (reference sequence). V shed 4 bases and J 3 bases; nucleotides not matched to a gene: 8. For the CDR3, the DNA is TGTGCCAGCAGCCCCACGGGGCGGGGGGACTACGAGCAGTACTTC. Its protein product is CASSPTGRGDYEQYF.

The CDR3 here is CASSQGQGATEAFF. DNA for the CDR3: TGTGCCAGCAGCCAAGGACAGGGGGCGACTGAAGCTTTCTTT. The rearrangement joins TRBV14 to TRBJ1-1; 10 positions match TRBD1. Germline V CDR1 and CDR2: SGHDN, FVKESK. The CDR3 has 14 amino acids. V lost 1 base and J lost 5; bases outside the gene matches: 1.

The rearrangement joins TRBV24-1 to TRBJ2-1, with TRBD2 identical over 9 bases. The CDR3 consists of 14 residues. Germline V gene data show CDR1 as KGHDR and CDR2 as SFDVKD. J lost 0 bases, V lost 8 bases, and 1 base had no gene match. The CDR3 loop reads CATKAGGSYNEQFF. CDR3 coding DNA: TGTGCCACCAAAGCGGGGGGCTCCTACAATGAGCAGTTCTTC.

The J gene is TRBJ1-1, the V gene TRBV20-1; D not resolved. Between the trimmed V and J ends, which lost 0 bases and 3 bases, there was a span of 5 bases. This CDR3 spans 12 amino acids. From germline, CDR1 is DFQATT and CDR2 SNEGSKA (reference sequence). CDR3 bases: TGCAGTGCTAGAGAATGGGACACTGAAGCTTTCTTT. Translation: CSAREWDTEAFF.

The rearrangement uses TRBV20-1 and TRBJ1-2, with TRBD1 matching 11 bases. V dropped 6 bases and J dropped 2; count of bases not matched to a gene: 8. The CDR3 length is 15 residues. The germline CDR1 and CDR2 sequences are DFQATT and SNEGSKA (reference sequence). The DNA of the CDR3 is TGCAGTGCCAACCGAAGGGACAGGGGGAACTATGGCTACACCTTC. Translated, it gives CSANRRDRGNYGYTF.

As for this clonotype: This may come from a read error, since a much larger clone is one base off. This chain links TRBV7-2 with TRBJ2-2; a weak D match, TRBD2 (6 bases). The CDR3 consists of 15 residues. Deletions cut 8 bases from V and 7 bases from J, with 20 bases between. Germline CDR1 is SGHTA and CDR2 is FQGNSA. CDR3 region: CASAGAGMGIGELFF. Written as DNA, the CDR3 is TGTGCCAGCGCGGGCGCGGGGATGGGCATCGGGGAGCTGTTTTTT.

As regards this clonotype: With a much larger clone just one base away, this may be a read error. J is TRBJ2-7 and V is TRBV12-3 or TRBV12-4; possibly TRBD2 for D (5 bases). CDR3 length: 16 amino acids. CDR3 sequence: CASSSQLRESYYEQHF. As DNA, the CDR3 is TGTGCCAGCAGTTCACAGCTCCGGGAAAGCTACTACGAGCAGCACTTC.

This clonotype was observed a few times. The CDR3 spells CASSPGAQYNSPLHF. Written as DNA, the CDR3 is TGTGCCAGCAGCCCTGGCGCGCAGTATAATTCACCCCTCCACTTT. The rearrangement joins TRBV13 to TRBJ1-6; D uncertain. This CDR3 contains 15 residues. Germline V gives CDR1 PRHDT, CDR2 FYEKMQ (reference sequence). V was trimmed by 5 bases and J by 4 bases, leaving 12 bases between them. Full variable domain (rest looked up from reference TRBV13 and TRBJ1-6): AAGVIQSPRHLIKEKRETATLKCYPIPRHDTVYWYQQGPGQDPQFLISFYEKMQSDKGSIPDRFSAQQFSDYHSELNMSSLELGDSALYFCASSPGAQYNSPLHFGNGTRLTVT.

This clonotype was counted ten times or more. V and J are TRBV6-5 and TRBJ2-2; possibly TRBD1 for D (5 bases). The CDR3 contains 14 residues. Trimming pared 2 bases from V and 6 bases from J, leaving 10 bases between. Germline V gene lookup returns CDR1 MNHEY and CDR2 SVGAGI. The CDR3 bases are TGTGCCAGCAGTTACGGAGCCAGGGCCGGGGAGCTGTTTTTT. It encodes CASSYGARAGELFF.

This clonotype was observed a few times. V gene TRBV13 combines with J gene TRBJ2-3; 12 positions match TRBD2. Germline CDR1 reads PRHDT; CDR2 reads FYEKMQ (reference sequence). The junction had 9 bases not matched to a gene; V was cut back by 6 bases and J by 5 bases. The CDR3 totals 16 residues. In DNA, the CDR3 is TGTGCCAGCAGTTTCCTAGCGGGGGGGCCCGAAGATACGCAGTATTTT. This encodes CASSFLAGGPEDTQYF.